This T cell receptor (beta chain) stems from a study of blood T cell repertoires in COVID-19. Background on the study: Sites in the United States, Italy and Spain provided acute and convalescent COVID-19 samples. PBMCs, B-cell-depleted T cells, or T cells were the source of the cDNA or gDNA that made up the material.

All enrollees were about 18 to 95 years old and from some 24 US areas. What the recovered Cohort 3 donors had was two negative PCRs, clearance, or symptom resolution. The CDR3 has 15 amino acids. The junction had 2 bases not matched to a gene; V was cut back by 4 bases and J by 6 bases. Germline CDR1 reads SGHAT; CDR2 reads FQNNGV. The method was immunoSEQ multiplex PCR; TCRdb's version includes in-frame clones alone and lacks a portion of them. The repertoire has 250,000 to 350,000 clones, 80% to 90% of them found once; the top ten carry roughly 5%. Sequencing was carried out using PBMCs or T cells enriched from blood (not recorded which). This chain joins TRBV11-2 and TRBJ1-6; 11 bases line up with TRBD1. This TCR was sampled from a woman under 40 who had recovered from COVID-19. In DNA form, the CDR3 reads TGTGCCAGCAGCTCTGGGACAGGGGGTAATTCACCCCTCCACTTT. Translation: CASSSGTGGNSPLHF.